One and the same sample provided the 5 T cell receptor beta chains below, sequenced in a study of blood T cell repertoires in COVID-19. The protocol was immunoSEQ multiplex PCR, while the TCRdb copy is restricted to in-frame clones and leaves out a portion. Of about 190,000 clones listed, about 83% are singletons. Sequenced input: peripheral blood. The source of these receptors is a man aged 50 to 60 with active or convalescent COVID-19.

This clone was seen just once. CDR3: CASRFGGYTGRNIQYF. CDR3 nucleotide sequence: TGTGCCAGCAGATTTGGTGGCTACACAGGGAGAAACATTCAGTACTTC. The chain joins TRBV5-6 to TRBJ2-4; possibly TRBD1 for D (6 bases). The CDR3 is 16 amino acids. Germline V gives CDR1 SGHDT, CDR2 YYEEEE. The V and J ends lost 5 bases and 6 bases respectively, with 21 bases between them.

As DNA, the CDR3 is TGTGCCAGCAGGGCCGGGACAGGGGGGACTGAAGCTTTCTTT. This translates into CASRAGTGGTEAFF. The rearrangement uses TRBV6-5 and TRBJ1-1, with 11 bases identical to TRBD1. Germline CDR1 and CDR2: MNHEY and SVGAGI. The CDR3 contains 14 residues. The ends lost 6 bases at V and 5 bases at J; junction bases unmatched: 5.

The V and J genes are TRBV3-1 (or the pseudogene TRBV3-2) and TRBJ2-3; D is possibly TRBD1 (6 bases). CDR1 and CDR2 from the germline V gene are LGHDT and YNNKEL (reference sequence). The CDR3 totals 12 residues. Trimming shortened V by 4 bases and J by 5 bases, and 7 bases separated the two germline ends. The CDR3 is CASSPQGDTQYF. The DNA of the CDR3 is TGTGCCAGCAGCCCACAGGGAGATACGCAGTATTTT.

The V gene is TRBV5-1, the J gene TRBJ2-3; D unresolved. Germline CDR1 SGHRS, CDR2 YFSETQ. The CDR3 covers 12 residues. V was pared by 4 bases and J by 4 bases, with 7 bases between. Here the CDR3 reads CASSRLSDTQYF. The DNA for the CDR3 is TGCGCCAGCAGCAGACTCTCAGATACGCAGTATTTT.

The chain couples TRBV9 to TRBJ1-1; D gene unclear. This CDR3 contains 14 residues. Per the germline V gene, CDR1 is SGDLS and CDR2 is YYNGEE. With 1 base removed from V and 0 bases from J, the gap between germline ends came to 7 bases. This CDR3 is CASSVTQMNTEAFF. DNA of the CDR3: TGTGCCAGCAGCGTAACACAGATGAACACTGAAGCTTTCTTT.